The rows below give T cell receptor beta chains drawn from one sample of a study of blood T cell repertoires in COVID-19. The method was immunoSEQ multiplex PCR; TCRdb's version includes in-frame clones alone and lacks a portion of them. The data show approximately 200,000 clones, around 77% seen once. Sequenced: peripheral blood. Receptors were obtained from a man in his sixties with active or convalescent COVID-19. Each CDR3 is given with its conserved first and last residue. A D gene is named only where the DNA matches it firmly. Part of the rows lack a size; the others show once, few, many or a class for expanded clones.

TRBJ2-1 TRBV24-1 . . TGTGCCACCAGTGATTTGGGGTACAGGTACAATGAGCAGTTCTTC CATSDLGYRYNEQFF
TRBJ1-4 TRBV4-1 TRBD1 . TGCGCCAGCAGCCAAGATCTACAGGGGGCCGGCGAAAAACTGTTTTTT CASSQDLQGAGEKLFF
TRBJ1-5 TRBV19 TRBD1 . TGTGCCAGTAACCGAGGCCGGGACAGGGGTCAGCCCCAGCATTTT CASNRGRDRGQPQHF
TRBJ2-7 TRBV28 TRBD1 . TGTGCCAGCAGTGCGGGAACCGGGACAGGCGGTCTTAGAGCTCCCTACGAGCAGTACTTC CASSAGTGTGGLRAPYEQYF
TRBJ2-1 TRBV2 TRBD1 . TGTGCCACCATGGGCGGCTTACAGGGGGATGAGCAGTTCTTC CATMGGLQGDEQFF
TRBJ2-1 TRBV5-4 TRBD2 . TGTGCCAGCAGCACTAGCGGGAGGCAGTTCTTC CASSTSGRQFF
TRBJ2-1 TRBV7-3 TRBD2 . TGTGCCAGCAGCTTAAGGGCCGGAGCGGGAGGAGGGAATGAGCAGTTCTTC CASSLRAGAGGGNEQFF
TRBJ2-7 TRBV6-2/TRBV6-3 . once TGTGCCAGCAGTTACTCTCCCGGGAGCTACGAGCAGTACTTC CASSYSPGSYEQYF
TRBJ1-2 TRBV4-3 . many TGCGCCAGCAGCCAAGAAAGCGGGGTTGGCTACACCTTC CASSQESGVGYTF
TRBJ1-5 TRBV19 TRBD1 . TGTGCCAGTACCGCGCCTAGTGGTTGGGAGGACAGGGTCAATCAGCCCCAGCATTTT CASTAPSGWEDRVNQPQHF
TRBJ2-3 TRBV11-2 . . TGTGCCAGCAGCTTAGATCCCACCCCCCGGGGCACAGATACGCAGTATTTT CASSLDPTPRGTDTQYF
TRBJ2-5 TRBV18 . . TGTGCCAGCTCACCATTGGGCCTCAGGGAGACCCAGTACTTC CASSPLGLRETQYF
TRBJ2-1 TRBV11-3 . once TGTGCCAGCAGCTTGACTAGAGGGAATGAGCAGTTCTTC CASSLTRGNEQFF
TRBJ1-1 TRBV7-2 TRBD1 . TGTGCCAGCAGCACATTGTTGGGACAGGGTATGAACACTGAAGCTTTCTTT CASSTLLGQGMNTEAFF
TRBJ2-1 TRBV5-1 . . TGCGCCAGCTCGACGGGTACTAGCTCCTACAATGAGCAGTTCTTC CASSTGTSSYNEQFF
TRBJ1-6 TRBV7-9 . . TGTGCCAGCAGTCCCGCGGGAAGGACCAATTCACCCCTCCACTTT CASSPAGRTNSPLHF
TRBJ2-2 TRBV9 . . TGTGCCAGCAGCGGGGGACTCTTGAACACCGGGGAGCTGTTTTTT CASSGGLLNTGELFF
TRBJ1-6 TRBV18 . . TGTGCCAGCTCACCGGGAGGGGAGTTAAATTCACCCCTCCACTTT CASSPGGELNSPLHF
TRBJ2-1 TRBV24-1 TRBD2 . TGTGCCACCAGTGATTTAACGGGAGGGTGGCACAATGAGCAGTTCTTC CATSDLTGGWHNEQFF
TRBJ1-5 TRBV6-6 TRBD1 . TGTGCCAGCAGTTCGACCGGACAGGGCGGCAATCAGCCCCAGCATTTT CASSSTGQGGNQPQHF
TRBJ2-5 TRBV10-3 . . TGTGCCATCAGTGTCCGGGACACACAAGAGACCCAGTACTTC CAISVRDTQETQYF
TRBJ2-2 TRBV7-2 TRBD2 . TGTGCCAGCAGCTTACAACCGGGGGGAAACACCGGGGAGCTGTTTTTT CASSLQPGGNTGELFF
TRBJ2-3 TRBV6-1 TRBD2 . TGTGCCAGCAGTGAAGTTGCGGGAGGGCCCGTAGATACGCAGTATTTT CASSEVAGGPVDTQYF
TRBJ2-1 TRBV9 TRBD2 . TGTGCCAGCAGCGGATTCGGGACTAGCGGGAGTAATGAGCAGTTCTTC CASSGFGTSGSNEQFF
TRBJ2-2 TRBV5-1 TRBD2 large TGCGCCAGCAGTGGTGTGCTAGCGGGAACCGGGGAGCTGTTTTTT CASSGVLAGTGELFF
TRBJ2-2 TRBV10-3 . . TGTGCCATCGGAGGGAAAAGCGGGGAGCTGTTTTTT CAIGGKSGELFF
TRBJ2-7 TRBV6-6 TRBD2 . TGTGCCAGCAGTTACGCGGGGGGATTTGGGTACGAGCAGTACTTC CASSYAGGFGYEQYF
TRBJ1-2 TRBV11-2 . many TGTGCCAGCAGCTTAGTTGGGGGCTGGAACTATGGCTACACCTTC CASSLVGGWNYGYTF
TRBJ2-1 TRBV20-1 TRBD2 . TGCAGTGCTAGTAAAACTAGCGGGAGGTCCTACAATGAGCAGTTCTTC CSASKTSGRSYNEQFF
TRBJ2-5 TRBV27 TRBD1 . TGTGCCAGCAGTCTATACAGGACAGGGGGGGAAGAGACCCAGTACTTC CASSLYRTGGEETQYF
TRBJ2-6 TRBV9 . . TGTGCCAGCAGCCCCACTGCGGGGGCCAACGTCCTGACTTTC CASSPTAGANVLTF
TRBJ2-3 TRBV5-1 . . TGCGCCACCAGCTTCCATGGGGGACTCACAGATACGCAGTATTTT CATSFHGGLTDTQYF
TRBJ2-1 TRBV6-1 . . TGTGCCAGCAGTCAGGGATCCGACAATGAGCAGTTCTTC CASSQGSDNEQFF
TRBJ2-1 TRBV5-5 TRBD2 . TGTGCCAGCAGCTTAGGGACTAGCGGGAGCTCCTACAATGAGCAGTTCTTC CASSLGTSGSSYNEQFF
TRBJ1-2 TRBV9 . . TGTGCCAGCAGCGTAGATATGGGGCCCTTCTATGGCTACACCTTC CASSVDMGPFYGYTF
TRBJ2-7 TRBV7-2 . . TGTGCCAGCAGCGCCGTAGCTACGTCCAACTACGAGCAGTACTTC CASSAVATSNYEQYF
TRBJ2-7 TRBV11-2 . few TGTGCCAGCAGCCCTCCCCCCCCAGGGGTCAGGGAGCAGTACTTC CASSPPPPGVREQYF
TRBJ2-6 TRBV5-1 TRBD1 . TGCGCCAGCAGCCCGGGACAGGGGGCTACCTTTGGCGGGGCCAACGTCCTGACTTTC CASSPGQGATFGGANVLTF
TRBJ1-2 TRBV9 . . TGTGCCAGCAGCGTTGGCGGTTCTAACTATGGCTACACCTTC CASSVGGSNYGYTF
TRBJ1-1 TRBV18 TRBD1 . TGTGCCAGCTCAGCCGACAGGGAGGATCTTGAAGCTTTCTTT CASSADREDLEAFF
TRBJ2-5 TRBV7-2 . . TGTGCCAGCAGCCGGGGAGCCACCCAAGAGACCCAGTACTTC CASSRGATQETQYF
TRBJ2-1 TRBV9 . . TGTGCCAGCAGCGTAGGGTGGTCCCTAAGTGAGCAGTTCTTC CASSVGWSLSEQFF
TRBJ1-5 TRBV11-3 . . TGTGCCAGCAGCTTAGTCCCTCCGGGACACAGCAATCAGCCCCAGCATTTT CASSLVPPGHSNQPQHF
TRBJ2-2 TRBV25-1 TRBD1 . TGTGCCAGCAGCTGGACAGGGGGCAACACCGGGGAGCTGTTTTTT CASSWTGGNTGELFF
TRBJ2-7 TRBV18 TRBD2 once TGTGCCAGCTCACCATCCGGGACTAGCTCCCCAGAGCAGTACTTC CASSPSGTSSPEQYF
TRBJ1-1 TRBV19 . . TGTGCCAGTAGTATAAATATCAGGAGAGACAGGTCTGGCGCTGAAGCTTTCTTT CASSINIRRDRSGAEAFF
TRBJ1-4 TRBV5-1 TRBD1 . TGCGCCAGCAGCCGGGACAGGGGTTTCAATGAAAAACTGTTTTTT CASSRDRGFNEKLFF
TRBJ2-5 TRBV5-6 TRBD2 . TGTGCCAGCAGCGCCGGGACTAGCGGGACAGAGACCCAGTACTTC CASSAGTSGTETQYF
TRBJ2-5 TRBV27 TRBD1 . TGTGCCAGCAGCCGGCCGGGACAGCGAGAAGAGACCCAGTACTTC CASSRPGQREETQYF
TRBJ1-4 TRBV6-5 . . TGTGCCAGCAGTTCGATTCAGGGAACTAATGAAAAACTGTTTTTT CASSSIQGTNEKLFF
TRBJ1-6 TRBV18 TRBD1 . TGTGCCAGCTCACCCGAGACAGGGTATGGGTCCCCCCTCCACTTT CASSPETGYGSPLHF
TRBJ2-5 TRBV7-2 . . TGTGCCAGCAGCCTTAGCGGACAGCGGGGAGAGACCCAGTACTTC CASSLSGQRGETQYF
TRBJ2-3 TRBV28 . . TGTGCCAGCAGTTTACTGTCAGATACGCAGTATTTT CASSLLSDTQYF
TRBJ1-1 TRBV6-2/TRBV6-3 TRBD1 . TGTGCCAGCAGTTACTCGACGCTGACAGGGGTCGGCACTGAAGCTTTCTTT CASSYSTLTGVGTEAFF
TRBJ1-1 TRBV5-1 . . TGCGCCAGCAGCCCGGGACACCTCCAAGGTGAAGCTTTCTTT CASSPGHLQGEAFF
TRBJ2-7 TRBV11-2 TRBD2 . TGTGCCAGCAGCCTAGGGCGGACTAGCTCCTACGAGCAGTACTTC CASSLGRTSSYEQYF
TRBJ1-1 TRBV18 . . TGTGCCAGCTCACCAGGGGGCACCGACAACACTGAAGCTTTCTTT CASSPGGTDNTEAFF